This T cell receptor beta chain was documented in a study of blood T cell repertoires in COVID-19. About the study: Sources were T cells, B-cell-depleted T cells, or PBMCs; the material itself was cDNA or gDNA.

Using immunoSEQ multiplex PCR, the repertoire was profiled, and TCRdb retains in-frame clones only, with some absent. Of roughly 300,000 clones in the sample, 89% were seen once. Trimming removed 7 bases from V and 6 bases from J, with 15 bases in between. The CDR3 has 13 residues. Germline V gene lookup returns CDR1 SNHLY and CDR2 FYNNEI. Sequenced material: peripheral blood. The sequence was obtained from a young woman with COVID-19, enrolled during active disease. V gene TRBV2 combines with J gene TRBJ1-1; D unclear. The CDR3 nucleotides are TGTGCCAGCATCGAGAGTTGGTCTTCTGAAGCTTTCTTT. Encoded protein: CASIESWSSEAFF.